The 20 T cell receptor beta chains in this list originate from one sample, sequenced in a study of long-term antiretroviral therapy in people with HIV. Sequencing relied on immunoSEQ assay v3.0, run at survey level. Some clones are missing from TCRdb's copy, which holds only in-frame ones; the method was immunoSEQ multiplex PCR. The sample contains approximately 24,000 clones, 80% to 85% of which appear only once. The material was unsorted PBMCs, obtained at the start of antiretroviral therapy, before treatment. The receptors stem from a woman aged 18-29 years with HIV.

The chain recombines TRBV19 with TRBJ1-5; D is possibly TRBD1 (5 bases). The CDR3 covers 15 residues. The germline V gene encodes CDR1 LNHDA and CDR2 SQIVND (reference sequence). The V end was cut by 6 bases, the J end by 3 bases, with 15 bases between. The CDR3 loop is CASRREQDLNQPQHF. DNA for the CDR3: TGTGCCAGTAGACGGGAACAGGACCTCAATCAGCCCCAGCATTTT.

The rearrangement uses TRBV7-9 and TRBJ1-3; no clear D. Deletions cut 10 bases from V and 6 bases from J, with 13 bases between. Germline CDR1 reads SEHNR; CDR2 reads FQNEAQ (reference sequence). This CDR3 has 12 amino acids. The CDR3 sequence: CATAIGSNTIYF. As DNA, the CDR3 is TGTGCCACCGCGATTGGGTCAAACACCATATATTTT.

The gene calls are TRBV7-6 and TRBJ2-1; 7 bases line up with TRBD1. The CDR3 runs to 15 residues. J gave up 2 bases and V 1 base, and 2 bases lay outside the gene matches. The germline CDR1 and CDR2 sequences are SGHVS and FNYEAQ. The CDR3 DNA follows: TGTGCCAGCAGCTTAGGGACAGGACCCTACAATGAGCAGTTCTTC. Protein sequence: CASSLGTGPYNEQFF.

V usage is TRBV6-1 and J usage is TRBJ2-5; tentative D call: TRBD2 (6 bases). The germline V and J ends were trimmed by 6 bases and 3 bases, with 14 bases remaining between them. The CDR3 runs 14 residues. Germline values: CDR1 MNHNS, CDR2 SASEGT. CDR3 protein: CASRANGGEETQYF. The CDR3 region has the DNA TGTGCCAGCAGGGCTAACGGCGGGGAAGAGACCCAGTACTTC.

The rearrangement links TRBV9 to TRBJ2-7; TRBD2 aligns across 13 bases. Germline CDR1 reads SGDLS; CDR2 reads YYNGEE. The CDR3 spans 16 residues. J lost 2 bases, V lost 2 bases, and 4 bases had no gene match. CDR3 sequence: CASSVRTSGRTYEQYF. The CDR3 DNA reads TGTGCCAGCAGCGTGCGGACTAGCGGGAGAACCTACGAGCAGTACTTC.

The chain employs TRBV10-2 and TRBJ2-2; 7 bases align to TRBD2. CDR3 length: 13 residues. The J segment lost 6 bases and the V segment lost 10 bases, leaving 8 bases of the junction unmatched. Per germline, CDR1 WSHSY and CDR2 SAAADI. CDR3 amino acids: CATSLGGAGELFF. For the CDR3, the DNA is TGCGCCACCTCGCTTGGGGGGGCCGGGGAGCTGTTTTTT.

This clone was recorded only once. The rearrangement uses TRBV4-3 and TRBJ2-3; D not resolved. Deletions cut 0 bases from V and 5 bases from J, with 6 bases between. This CDR3 is built from 13 residues. From germline, CDR1 is LGHNA and CDR2 YSLEER. CDR3 amino acids: CASSQEPEDTQYF. The DNA of the CDR3 is TGCGCCAGCAGCCAAGAGCCCGAAGATACGCAGTATTTT.

The V and J genes are TRBV10-3 and TRBJ2-7; tentatively, D is TRBD1 (6 bases). CDR1 is ENHRY and CDR2 is SYGVKD in the germline V gene. The CDR3 has 12 amino acids. The V gene lost 11 bases and the J gene lost 2 bases, with 13 bases spanning the gap. CDR3 loop: CAATDRTYEQYF. In DNA, the CDR3 is TGTGCCGCCACCGACAGGACCTACGAGCAGTACTTC.

The chain is built from TRBV11-2 and TRBJ2-7, with D possibly TRBD1 on 5 matching bases. Trimming shortened V by 1 base and J by 7 bases, and 11 bases separated the two germline ends. The CDR3 runs to 13 residues. In germline, CDR1 is SGHAT, CDR2 FQNNGV. CDR3 nucleotides: TGTGCCAGCAGCTTAGTTGCAGGGCAGGAGCAGTACTTC. This sequence encodes CASSLVAGQEQYF.

The chain has TRBV6-6 and TRBJ1-1; no reliable D call. Trimming shortened V by 4 bases and J by 1 base, and 7 bases separated the two germline ends. The germline gives CDR1 MNHNY, CDR2 SVGAGI (reference sequence). The CDR3 length is 13 residues. CDR3 loop: CASSSDPNTEAFF. In DNA form, the CDR3 reads TGTGCCAGCAGTTCGGACCCGAACACTGAAGCTTTCTTT.

The chain has TRBV6-5 and TRBJ2-7, with 8 bases identical to TRBD1. The V and J ends lost 5 bases and 3 bases, in that order; junction bases with no gene match: 6. The CDR3 length is 14 residues. Germline lookup yields CDR1 MNHEY and CDR2 SVGAGI. The CDR3 is CASSPKTGVYEQYF. CDR3 nucleotides: TGTGCCAGCAGTCCAAAGACAGGGGTCTACGAGCAGTACTTC.

This clone was seen more than once but under ten times. This chain links TRBV28 with TRBJ2-7; 8 bases match TRBD2. CDR1 is MDHEN, CDR2 SYDVKM, per germline. The junction had 7 bases not matched to a gene; V was cut back by 4 bases and J by 2 bases. The CDR3 is 15 residues long. DNA for the CDR3: TGTGCCAGCAGTTCAGAGCGGGGGACTACCTACGAGCAGTACTTC. Translation gives CASSSERGTTYEQYF.

The chain combines TRBV19 with TRBJ1-5; 9 bases agree with TRBD1. The CDR3 covers 15 residues. V dropped 8 bases and J dropped 5; count of bases not matched to a gene: 10. Germline V gene data show CDR1 as LNHDA and CDR2 as SQIVND (reference sequence). For the CDR3, the DNA is TGTGCCAGTGCTAGTACGGGACAGGGTCATCAGCCCCAGCATTTT. Protein product: CASASTGQGHQPQHF.

This clone is labeled as medium-sized. The CDR3 reads CASSLGTGDEKLFF. The CDR3 DNA reads TGTGCCAGCAGCTTAGGGACAGGGGATGAAAAACTGTTTTTT. This chain connects TRBV7-6 to TRBJ1-4; 9 bases are shared with TRBD1. CDR1 is SGHVS and CDR2 is FNYEAQ in the germline V gene. The CDR3 is 14 residues long. The trim removed 1 base at V and 6 bases at J, leaving 0 bases unmatched.

The genes are TRBV6-5 and TRBJ2-3, with 10 bases fitting TRBD1. The CDR3 runs to 15 residues. V dropped 6 bases and J dropped 4; count of bases not matched to a gene: 7. Per germline, CDR1 MNHEY and CDR2 SVGAGI. For the CDR3, the DNA is TGTGCCAGCAGCCCCGGGACAGGGGTCCCAGATACGCAGTATTTT. This translates into CASSPGTGVPDTQYF.

The chain recombines TRBV15 with TRBJ1-1; a possible D gene is TRBD1 (5 bases). The CDR3 length is 13 residues. Germline CDR1 LNHNV, CDR2 YYDKDF (reference sequence). V was cut by 3 bases and J by 5 bases, with 10 bases left in between. The DNA for the CDR3 is TGTGCCACCAGCAGTGGGGCGGGGACTGAAGCTTTCTTT. Protein sequence: CATSSGAGTEAFF.

This clone was seen just once. The chain uses TRBV6-6 and TRBJ2-7; TRBD1 might be the D (6 bases). Between the trimmed V and J ends, which lost 2 bases and 2 bases, there was a span of 10 bases. Looked up from germline, CDR1 is MNHNY and CDR2 is SVGAGI (reference sequence). CDR3 length equals 14 residues. As DNA, the CDR3 is TGTGCCAGCAGTTACGGGGACATTGCCTACGAGCAGTACTTC. It translates to CASSYGDIAYEQYF.

The gene calls are TRBV27 and TRBJ2-2; D is unclear. The V gene lost 6 bases and the J gene lost 5 bases, with 7 bases spanning the gap. Germline CDR1 MNHEY, CDR2 SMNVEV (reference sequence). CDR3 length: 12 residues. This CDR3 is CASSPVTGELFF. For the CDR3, the DNA is TGTGCCAGCAGCCCTGTGACCGGGGAGCTGTTTTTT.

The rearrangement joins TRBV7-8 to TRBJ2-7, with 9 nucleotides matching TRBD2. Germline loops: CDR1 SGHVS, CDR2 FQNEAQ. J was trimmed by 5 bases and V by 4 bases; bases with no gene match: 9. The CDR3 is made up of 15 amino acids. Written as DNA, the CDR3 is TGTGCCAGCAGCTCCCGTGGTAGCGGGGGCGACGAGCAGTACTTC. Its translation is CASSSRGSGGDEQYF.

This clone showed up just a few times. The rearrangement links TRBV19 to TRBJ2-7; 9 nucleotides align to TRBD1. Germline V gene sequence: CDR1 LNHDA, CDR2 SQIVND (reference sequence). Trimming took 3 bases from V and 5 from J; bases not matched to a gene: 8. The CDR3 covers 15 residues. CDR3 in amino acids: CASSISGTGLHEQYF. The CDR3, as DNA: TGTGCCAGTAGTATCTCTGGGACAGGGCTTCACGAGCAGTACTTC.